Listed below are T cell receptor beta chains from one sample, sequenced in a study of PD-1 blockade in mismatch repair-deficient tumors. The table came from immunoSEQ multiplex PCR; TCRdb's copy has only in-frame clones and leaves some out. The sample holds about 14,000 clones, approximately 86% seen once. Their antigens remain unidentified. Material: cells cultured in vitro, obtained from a patient treated with pembrolizumab. These receptors originate from an adult with mismatch repair-deficient cancer. Each CDR3 is given with its conserved first and last residue. A D gene is named only where the DNA matches it firmly. A clone size is listed for some rows: how often the clone was seen (once, few, many), or a class if it is expanded.

size	V	J	D	DNA	CDR3
-	TRBV14	TRBJ2-3	-	TGTGCCAGCAGCCAAGCAAGCTATACGCAGTATTTT	CASSQASYTQYF
-	TRBV21-1	TRBJ1-2	-	TGTGCCAGCAGCAAAGGGGGGGGTTTGAGCGGCTACACCTTC	CASSKGGGLSGYTF
-	TRBV6-6	TRBJ2-1	-	TGTGCCAGTGACTCGTTTTCCTACAATGAGCAGTTCTTC	CASDSFSYNEQFF
-	TRBV7-9	TRBJ2-1	-	TGTGCCAGTGCCGGGCCTTTTGGTGAGCAGTTCTTC	CASAGPFGEQFF
few	TRBV19	TRBJ2-2	-	TGTGCCAGTAGTATCCGAGAGGGAAGCGGGGAGCTGTTTTTT	CASSIREGSGELFF
-	TRBV27	TRBJ1-5	TRBD1	TGTGCCAGCAGTTTATCCAGGACAGGGGGTAATCAGCCCCAGCATTTT	CASSLSRTGGNQPQHF
-	TRBV29-1	TRBJ2-7	-	TGCAGCGTCGGACCGGGGACCTACGAGCAGTACTTC	CSVGPGTYEQYF
-	TRBV5-1	TRBJ2-7	TRBD2	TGCGCCAGCAGCTTGAGCCTAGCGGGAGAATCCGAGCAGTACTTC	CASSLSLAGESEQYF
-	TRBV18	TRBJ1-1	TRBD1	TGTGCCAGCTCACCGGGGACAGGGCTGAACACTGAAGCTTTCTTT	CASSPGTGLNTEAFF
-	TRBV5-1	TRBJ2-3	TRBD2	TGCGCCAGCAGCTTGCAAACCGAGGGACTAGCGGGAGGGACAGATACGCAGTATTTT	CASSLQTEGLAGGTDTQYF
once	TRBV6-6	TRBJ2-7	TRBD2	TGTGCCAGCATCTTTTCTATAGCGGGAGTTGGCTACGAGCAGTACTTC	CASIFSIAGVGYEQYF
few	TRBV6-5	TRBJ2-3	TRBD1	TGTGCCAGCAGTACTTACAGGGGTAGCGCAGATACGCAGTATTTT	CASSTYRGSADTQYF
-	TRBV28	TRBJ1-3	-	TGTGCCAGCAGTCCACCGGGACAACTCTCTGGAAACACCATATATTTT	CASSPPGQLSGNTIYF
-	TRBV21-1	TRBJ1-3	-	TGTGCCAGCAGCAAAGTATTCGGGCAGGTGGAGGGGGGAAACACCATATATTTT	CASSKVFGQVEGGNTIYF
-	TRBV29-1	TRBJ2-1	TRBD2	TGCAGCGTTGAGAGGACTAGCTCCTACAATGAGCAGTTCTTC	CSVERTSSYNEQFF
-	TRBV1	TRBJ2-7	-	TGCACCAGCGGAGTGGCGGGGCGGTTCGCCTACGAGCAGTACTTC	CTSGVAGRFAYEQYF
-	TRBV18	TRBJ1-1	-	TGTGCCAGCTCACCACGGGAAGGTTACCTATGGACTGAAGCTTTCTTT	CASSPREGYLWTEAFF
-	TRBV6-5	TRBJ2-2	-	TGTGCCAGCAGTCAGGGGAACACCGGGGAGCTGTTTTTT	CASSQGNTGELFF
-	TRBV5-1	TRBJ2-7	TRBD2	TGCGCCAGCAGCTTTACACTAGCGGGAGGATCAGAGCAGTACTTC	CASSFTLAGGSEQYF
-	TRBV2	TRBJ1-2	-	TGTGCCAGCAGTGAAGCACAGGGCTTGCATGGCTACACCTTC	CASSEAQGLHGYTF
-	TRBV9	TRBJ2-1	-	TGTGCCAGCAGCGGTGGACTAGGGGGTTCCTACAATGAGCAGTTCTTC	CASSGGLGGSYNEQFF
-	TRBV7-2	TRBJ1-1	-	TGTGCCAGCAGCTTCGGGACTCCCACTGAAGCTTTCTTT	CASSFGTPTEAFF
few	TRBV5-6	TRBJ2-7	-	TGTGCCAGCCGCAAGGTGGGAGGTCGCTACGAGCAGTACTTC	CASRKVGGRYEQYF
once	TRBV27	TRBJ2-2	-	TGTGCCAGCAGTTCCCCGGGACACAACACCGGGGAGCTGTTTTTT	CASSSPGHNTGELFF
few	TRBV28	TRBJ1-5	-	TGTGCCAGCCAGGGTAGCAATCAGCCCCAGCATTTT	CASQGSNQPQHF
-	TRBV6-1	TRBJ2-7	-	TGTGCCAGCGGCCCCCAAAACTACGGCTCCTACGAGCAGTACTTC	CASGPQNYGSYEQYF
-	TRBV30	TRBJ1-2	-	-	CAWGSGTGVSLNYGYTF
-	TRBV6-5	TRBJ1-1	TRBD1	TGTGCCAGCAGTTACACGGGACAGCTACACACTGAAGCTTTCTTT	CASSYTGQLHTEAFF
few	TRBV7-3	TRBJ2-2	TRBD1	TGTGCCAGCGGCAAACAGGGGGCTATCGGCGGGGAGCTGTTTTTT	CASGKQGAIGGELFF
-	TRBV7-3	TRBJ2-1	-	TGTGCCAGCAGCTTAGGCCTAGTCACCTTAGGGGAGCAGTTCTTC	CASSLGLVTLGEQFF
-	TRBV2	TRBJ2-5	-	TGTGCCAGCAGTTACCAAGAGACCCAGTACTTC	CASSYQETQYF
-	TRBV29-1	TRBJ1-1	-	TGCAGCGTCGTGACAGTTTCCACTGAAGCTTTCTTT	CSVVTVSTEAFF
-	TRBV2	TRBJ1-1	-	TGTGCCAGCAGTGAACGGGGGCAGTACACTGAAGCTTTCTTT	CASSERGQYTEAFF
-	TRBV5-1	TRBJ2-3	-	TGCGCCAGCAGCTTGGAAGGCACAGATACGCAGTATTTT	CASSLEGTDTQYF
few	TRBV4-2	TRBJ1-5	-	TGTGCCAGCAGCCAAGATATTGGGGGCACTCAGCCCCAGCATTTT	CASSQDIGGTQPQHF
-	TRBV28	TRBJ1-5	TRBD1	TGTGCCAGCAGTTCTCCCCCCGGCAGGGGGCAAGGCAATCAGCCCCAGCATTTT	CASSSPPGRGQGNQPQHF
once	TRBV9	TRBJ2-3	TRBD1	TGTGCCAGCAGCGCCGGACAGGGGCCCCCAGATACGCAGTATTTT	CASSAGQGPPDTQYF
once	TRBV28	TRBJ2-7	-	TGTGCCAGCAGTGACCTCGACGAGCAGTACTTC	CASSDLDEQYF
-	TRBV2	TRBJ1-2	TRBD1	TGTGCCAGCAGTTTGGACAGGGCTTACTATGGCTACACCTTC	CASSLDRAYYGYTF
-	TRBV6-6	TRBJ2-2	-	TGTGCCAGCAGTTACAGGGGGACCGGGGAGCTGTTTTTT	CASSYRGTGELFF
-	TRBV11-2	TRBJ2-3	-	TGTGCCAGCAGCTTAGCCCCTGGACGGCCCACAGATACGCAGTATTTT	CASSLAPGRPTDTQYF
-	TRBV29-1	TRBJ1-1	TRBD1	TGCAGCGTTGGCGGGACAGTTTTCACTGAAGCTTTCTTT	CSVGGTVFTEAFF
-	TRBV6-5	TRBJ2-1	-	TGTGCCAGCAGCCGGGATGGACGTGAGCAGTTCTTC	CASSRDGREQFF
-	TRBV7-9	TRBJ1-4	-	TGTGCCAGCAGCTTCGGTAATGAAAAACTGTTTTTT	CASSFGNEKLFF
-	TRBV9	TRBJ2-7	-	TGTGCCAGCAGCGTAGCTCAAGGGGACTACGAGCAGTACTTC	CASSVAQGDYEQYF
-	TRBV5-1	TRBJ1-1	TRBD1	TGCGCCAGCGTCGGACAGGGTAACACTGAAGCTTTCTTT	CASVGQGNTEAFF
-	TRBV19	TRBJ1-4	-	TGTGCCAGTATGGAGGGGACTAATGAAAAACTGTTTTTT	CASMEGTNEKLFF
-	TRBV10-3	TRBJ1-2	-	TGTGCCATCAGTGAGTCACCCAGCGACTATGGCTACACCTTC	CAISESPSDYGYTF
once	TRBV7-7	TRBJ2-2	-	TGTGCTAGCAGCTTAGGGACGCTGAACACCGGGGAGCTGTTTTTT	CASSLGTLNTGELFF
few	TRBV28	TRBJ1-2	TRBD1	TGTGCCAGCAGTTTAATTCGGACAGGGAGTTATGGCTACACCTTC	CASSLIRTGSYGYTF
once	TRBV5-4	TRBJ2-1	-	TGTGCCAGCAGCTTGGCGGACTGGGCATACAATGAGCAGTTCTTC	CASSLADWAYNEQFF
-	TRBV29-1	TRBJ2-1	-	TGCAGCGTCGAGGTCAGGGAAAGAGTCAATGAGCAGTTCTTC	CSVEVRERVNEQFF
-	TRBV7-9	TRBJ2-1	TRBD2	TGTGCCAGCAGCTACGGGACTAGCGTGGTAAATGAGCAGTTCTTC	CASSYGTSVVNEQFF
-	TRBV5-1	TRBJ1-1	-	TGCGCCAGCAACTTGGCAGCCCGAAACGGGGACACTGAAGCTTTCTTT	CASNLAARNGDTEAFF
-	TRBV27	TRBJ1-5	-	TGTGCCAGCAGTTTATGGGGGGGCATGGGCAATCAGCCCCAGCATTTT	CASSLWGGMGNQPQHF
-	TRBV27	TRBJ1-6	-	TGTGCCAGCAGCCGAGGTATATCACCCCTCCACTTT	CASSRGISPLHF
-	TRBV19	TRBJ1-2	-	TGTGCCAGTAGGTACGGGACGGGAAATTTGGGCTACACCTTC	CASRYGTGNLGYTF
-	TRBV27	TRBJ2-5	-	TGTGCCAGCAGTTTATCCGGAGAGACCCAGTACTTC	CASSLSGETQYF